This entry features one T cell receptor beta chain sequence. Its binding antigen is unknown. Base qualities are not recorded, but no much larger clone differs from it by a single base. This sample was included in a study of T cell changes during pregnancy in multiple sclerosis (dated by TCRdb to the late 2010s). Background for the entire study: The study examined how the T cell repertoire changed over the course of pregnancy in women with multiple sclerosis.

Spanning cysteine to phenylalanine, the CDR3 consists of 14 amino acids. CDR3 DNA only is kept here, 42 bases in frame from base 1. V is reduced by 0 bases and J by 6 bases, leaving a spacing of 10 bases between them. The germline V gene encodes CDR1 SGDLS and CDR2 YYNGEE. Libraries were constructed by the immunoSEQ multiplex PCR assay. Not all clones reach the TCRdb copy of this immuneACCESS table, which keeps in-frame sequences only. Checked studies attribute under half of the gap to unresolved V genes and leave the rest unexplained. The sample has approximately 38,000 clones on record, 92% of them singletons. The ten most abundant clones make up roughly 5% of the sample.

The sequence is built from TRBV9 and TRBJ2-1, with TRBD2 tentatively as D gene (6 bases match). Sequenced here: CD8+ T cells from peripheral blood mononuclear cells, sampled in the third trimester of pregnancy. The clonotype originates from a female donor with multiple sclerosis, enrolled in a pregnancy study. The nucleotide sequence is TGTGCCAGCAGCGTAGTAACGGGAGCCAATGAGCAGTTCTTC. Translation gives CASSVVTGANEQFF.